This TCR beta chain was found in a study of technical replicates of blood from a handful of donors. The repertoire was sequenced with immunoSEQ multiplex PCR; TCRdb's copy has only in-frame clones and lacks some. The sample has 8,000 to 10,000 clones, 91% seen once. The CDR3 runs to 15 residues. With 4 bases clipped from V and 3 bases from J, the junction kept 6 bases outside the gene matches. Germline V gene sequence: CDR1 SNHLY, CDR2 FYNNEI. What was sequenced was PBMCs. The receptor was derived from a human donor in good health. The chain has TRBV2 and TRBJ2-3, with 8 positions matching TRBD2. The CDR3 here is CASSVFSGETDTQYF. DNA for the CDR3: TGTGCCAGCAGTGTGTTTAGCGGGGAAACAGATACGCAGTATTTT. The whole variable domain, filled in from reference TRBV2 and TRBJ2-3, reads EPEVTQTPSHQVTQMGQEVILRCVPISNHLYFYWYRQILGQKVEFLVSFYNNEISEKSEIFDDQFSVERPDGSNFTLKIRSTKLEDSAMYFCASSVFSGETDTQYFGPGTRLTVL.